This T cell receptor (beta chain) is drawn from a study of T cells after yellow fever vaccination. One entry per CDR3 protein results from TCRdb running MiXCR on the 5' RACE reads. The sample has approximately 160,000 distinct CDR3 sequences; about a tenth are singletons. This clonotype was detected only a few times. The germline V gene has CDR1 MNHEY and CDR2 SMNVEV (reference sequence). This CDR3 has 12 residues. V was cut by 5 bases and J by 10 bases, with 12 bases left in between. This receptor was taken from a young man who received the YFV17D yellow fever vaccine. The source was CD8+ T cells sorted from PBMCs, collected 45 days after the yellow fever booster vaccination. The rearrangement uses TRBV27 and TRBJ1-5; D ambiguous. The CDR3 sequence: CASSELGNPQHF. CDR3 bases: TGTGCCAGCAGTGAGTTGGGAAATCCCCAGCATTTT.